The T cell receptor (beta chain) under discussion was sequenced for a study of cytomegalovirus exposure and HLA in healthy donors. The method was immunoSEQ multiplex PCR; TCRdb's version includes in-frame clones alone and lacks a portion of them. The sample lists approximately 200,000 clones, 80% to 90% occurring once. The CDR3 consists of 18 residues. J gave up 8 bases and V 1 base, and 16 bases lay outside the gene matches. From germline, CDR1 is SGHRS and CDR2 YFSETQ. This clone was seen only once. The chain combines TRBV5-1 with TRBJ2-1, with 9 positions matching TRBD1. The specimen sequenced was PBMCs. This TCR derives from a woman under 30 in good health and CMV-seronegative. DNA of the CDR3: TGCGCCAGCAGCTTGAGGGGTCCAGGGACAGGGTCGAGGGATGAGCAGTTCTTC. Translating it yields CASSLRGPGTGSRDEQFF. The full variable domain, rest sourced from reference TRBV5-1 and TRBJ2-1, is KAGVTQTPRYLIKTRGQQVTLSCSPISGHRSVSWYQQTPGQGLQFLFEYFSETQRNKGNFPGRFSGRQFSNSRSEMNVSTLELGDSALYLCASSLRGPGTGSRDEQFFGPGTRLTVL.